These T cell receptor beta chains were read from a single sample in a study of T cell responses to AZD1222 COVID-19 vaccine. The protocol was immunoSEQ multiplex PCR, while the TCRdb copy is restricted to in-frame clones and leaves out a portion. The repertoire holds about 120,000 clones, approximately 90% seen once, with 2.6% in the top ten. Here the sequenced sample was peripheral blood, taken 28 days after the second AZD1222 dose. The receptors shown here come from an adult who received the AZD1222 COVID-19 vaccine. Both conserved end residues are part of each CDR3. A D gene is named only where the DNA matches it firmly.

D	V	J	CDR3
-	TRBV2	TRBJ1-6	CASRGPDRNSPLHF
-	TRBV15	TRBJ1-2	CATSRGDGNYGYTF
TRBD1	TRBV10-3	TRBJ1-6	CAIRGQGYDNSPLHF
-	TRBV11-3	TRBJ2-5	CASSLRGEGTQYF
-	TRBV7-3	TRBJ2-2	CASTRDSGRTGELFF
TRBD2	TRBV5-1	TRBJ2-1	CASSETSGFNEQFF
-	TRBV25-1	TRBJ1-2	CASSSGLSYGYTF
TRBD1	TRBV7-8	TRBJ1-4	CASSTNRGKNEKLFF
-	TRBV18	TRBJ2-6	CASSLKSGDTPPGANVLTF
-	TRBV27	TRBJ1-5	CASSLKTGAQIQHF
-	TRBV27	TRBJ2-1	CASRTSSAYNEQFF
TRBD1	TRBV19	TRBJ1-5	CASSTGTGSPSNQPQHF
-	TRBV6-5	TRBJ2-2	CASSQGAVRELFF
-	TRBV27	TRBJ1-3	CASSPVGAGNTIYF
-	TRBV6-5	TRBJ1-1	CASSYGGNAFF
-	TRBV5-6	TRBJ2-2	CASSLLDRNTGELFF
TRBD1	TRBV10-3	TRBJ1-2	CAISAGQAEDYGYTF
TRBD1	TRBV10-3	TRBJ1-2	CAISDPAKGQGAEGYTF
-	TRBV19	TRBJ1-1	CASSKSWGTEAFF
-	TRBV6-5	TRBJ1-2	CASSYSGQYGYTF
-	TRBV6-1	TRBJ1-5	CASSEAMGGGQPQHF
TRBD1	TRBV3-1/TRBV3-2	TRBJ1-2	CASSREGAYTF
TRBD2	TRBV15	TRBJ2-3	CATSSGTSALRGTDTQYF
-	TRBV30	TRBJ1-1	CAWARRNTEAFF
-	TRBV7-2	TRBJ2-5	CASSLGVAWGETQYF
-	TRBV2	TRBJ1-1	CASRDTLNTEAFF
-	TRBV6-2/TRBV6-3	TRBJ1-5	CASSYSYGQGQPQHF
-	TRBV6-2/TRBV6-3	TRBJ1-5	CASSPLQVGSGPQHF
TRBD2	TRBV9	TRBJ2-3	CASSGSSGGATDTQYF
TRBD2	TRBV12-5	TRBJ2-1	CASGQASSGGPAEQFF
-	TRBV2	TRBJ1-1	CASNKGPTEAFF
TRBD1	TRBV28	TRBJ1-4	CASSFSTGTANEKLFF
TRBD1	TRBV7-9	TRBJ2-3	CASSLVKGAADTQYF
-	TRBV19	TRBJ2-5	CASSSVDSTGETQYF